The 21 T cell receptor beta chains presented below share a single source sample, sequenced in a study of T cell responses to AZD1222 COVID-19 vaccine. Using immunoSEQ multiplex PCR, the repertoire was profiled, and TCRdb retains in-frame clones only, with some absent. The sample has approximately 160,000 clones; about 91% are singletons. The specimen comprised peripheral blood, sampled on day 0 of AZD1222 vaccination. These receptors originate from an adult in good health.

V and J are TRBV4-1 and TRBJ2-7; D is perhaps TRBD1 (6 bases). Germline CDR1 is MGHRA and CDR2 is YSYEKL. The CDR3 is 14 residues long. The ends were cut back, 3 bases at V and 5 bases at J, with 14 bases in the middle. The CDR3 loop is CASSHGDRPHEQYF. DNA of the CDR3: TGCGCCAGCAGCCACGGAGACAGGCCCCACGAGCAGTACTTC.

DNA for the CDR3: TGTGCCAGCAGCTTAGCTGGGGGACCGAACAATCAGCCCCAGCATTTT. Protein sequence: CASSLAGGPNNQPQHF. The chain carries TRBV7-8 and TRBJ1-5, with D tentatively TRBD1 (5 bases). Germline V CDR1 and CDR2: SGHVS, FQNEAQ. CDR3 length: 16 amino acids. The V gene lost 0 bases and the J gene lost 3 bases, with 12 bases spanning the gap.

This chain connects TRBV6-5 to TRBJ2-7; the D is unclear. V was clipped by 5 bases and J by 6 bases, with 8 bases between them. The CDR3 length is 11 residues. CDR1 and CDR2 from the germline V gene are MNHEY and SVGAGI. The CDR3 region has the DNA TGTGCCAGCAGTAACCCCTGCGAGCAGTACTTC. Protein: CASSNPCEQYF.

The chain combines TRBV5-4 with TRBJ1-2; D is unresolved. Germline CDR1 and CDR2: SGHNT and YYREEE (reference sequence). The V end was cut by 3 bases, the J end by 0 bases, with 6 bases between. The CDR3 has 13 residues. The chain's CDR3 is CASSSVANYGYTF. In DNA, the CDR3 is TGTGCCAGCAGCTCGGTCGCTAACTATGGCTACACCTTC.

The V call is TRBV5-6, the J call TRBJ1-2; 8 nucleotides line up with TRBD1. From germline, CDR1 is SGHDT and CDR2 YYEEEE. CDR3 length equals 14 residues. J was trimmed by 3 bases and V by 4 bases; bases with no gene match: 5. The CDR3, as DNA: TGTGCCAGCAGCCTATCGACAGGGGACTATGGCTACACCTTC. It is translated as CASSLSTGDYGYTF. Combining the CDR3 with reference TRBV5-6 and TRBJ1-2 gives the whole variable domain DAGVTQSPTHLIKTRGQQVTLRCSPKSGHDTVSWYQQALGQGPQFIFQYYEEEERQRGNFPDRFSGHQFPNYSSELNVNALLLGDSALYLCASSLSTGDYGYTFGSGTRLTVV.

V and J are TRBV19 and TRBJ1-6, with 8 bases aligning to TRBD1. V lost 5 bases and J lost 2; bases outside the gene matches: 17. Germline CDR1 reads LNHDA; CDR2 reads SQIVND (reference sequence). The CDR3 has 20 residues. Written as DNA, the CDR3 is TGTGCCAGTAGTCCCTTTCGGGACAGGTTCTTCCCTCCCTATAATTCACCCCTCCACTTT. The encoded protein is CASSPFRDRFFPPYNSPLHF.

In the case of this clone: Different DNA sequences within this sample yield the same CDR3. The V gene is TRBV27, the J gene TRBJ2-5; no clear D gene. The CDR3 is 11 residues long. The germline V gene encodes CDR1 MNHEY and CDR2 SMNVEV (reference sequence). Trimming shortened V by 2 bases and J by 5 bases, and 3 bases separated the two germline ends. For the CDR3, the DNA is TGTGCCAGCAGTTTAGGGGAGACCCAGTACTTC. As protein: CASSLGETQYF.

A single count supports this clone. The chain has TRBV13 and TRBJ2-7, with 7 bases that match TRBD2. Germline V gives CDR1 PRHDT, CDR2 FYEKMQ (reference sequence). V shed 5 bases and J 5 bases; nucleotides not matched to a gene: 12. This CDR3 comprises 15 residues. DNA of the CDR3: TGTGCCAGCAGCCTCGGAGGAGGGAGGGCCCACGAGCAGTACTTC. Translation gives CASSLGGGRAHEQYF.

The chain joins TRBV7-9 to TRBJ1-4; D might be TRBD1 (6 bases). Looked up from germline, CDR1 is SEHNR and CDR2 is FQNEAQ (reference sequence). V dropped 5 bases and J dropped 3 bases, with 19 bases sitting between them. The CDR3 runs 17 residues. The CDR3 spells CASSGSWGAGANEKLFF. The CDR3 DNA reads TGTGCCAGCAGCGGAAGCTGGGGGGCTGGGGCTAATGAAAAACTGTTTTTT.

V gene TRBV2 combines with J gene TRBJ1-4; D call uncertain. In germline, CDR1 is SNHLY, CDR2 FYNNEI. Trimming took 7 bases from V and 5 from J, leaving 11 bases between them. CDR3 length: 13 residues. The CDR3 region is CASTRNLNEKLFF. The CDR3 DNA reads as TGTGCCAGCACCCGAAATTTAAATGAAAAACTGTTTTTT.

The V gene is TRBV6-5, the J gene TRBJ1-4; a possible D gene is TRBD1 (5 bases). Germline CDR1 and CDR2: MNHEY and SVGAGI. Trimming took 5 bases from V and 7 from J, leaving 17 bases between them. CDR3 length equals 15 residues. CDR3 amino acids: CASSTSGTGLEKLFF. CDR3 in DNA: TGTGCCAGCAGTACCTCCGGGACGGGGCTTGAAAAACTGTTTTTT.

The CDR3 DNA follows: TGTGCCAGTAGGGGGGCTGGGATTAGCAATCAGCCCCAGCATTTT. It is translated as CASRGAGISNQPQHF. This rearrangement joins TRBV19 to TRBJ1-5; perhaps TRBD1 as D (6 bases). Trimming pared 6 bases from V and 0 bases from J, leaving 12 bases between. Germline V CDR1 and CDR2: LNHDA, SQIVND (reference sequence). The CDR3 totals 15 residues.

This chain joins TRBV19 and TRBJ1-4; D uncertain. The CDR3 length is 15 residues. Trimming left V 5 bases short and J 6 bases short, with 16 bases between. The germline V gene encodes CDR1 LNHDA and CDR2 SQIVND (reference sequence). In DNA, the CDR3 is TGTGCCAGTAGTGCCCCTCCTCCGGAGGATGAAAAACTGTTTTTT. It translates to CASSAPPPEDEKLFF. The full variable domain, in which reference TRBV19 and TRBJ1-4 provide the parts outside the CDR3, is DGGITQSPKYLFRKEGQNVTLSCEQNLNHDAMYWYRQDPGQGLRLIYYSQIVNDFQKGDIAEGYSVSREKKESFPLTVTSAQKNPTAFYLCASSAPPPEDEKLFFGSGTQLSVL.

This chain links TRBV7-3 with TRBJ2-2, with D possibly matching TRBD1 (6 bases). The CDR3 length is 15 residues. Looked up from germline, CDR1 is SGHTA and CDR2 is FQGTGA. V lost 5 bases to trimming and J lost 0 bases, with 10 bases between them. The DNA of the CDR3 is TGTGCCAGCAGCCCCGGGACAACGAACACCGGGGAGCTGTTTTTT. Amino acids: CASSPGTTNTGELFF. Based on the CDR3 plus reference TRBV7-3 and TRBJ2-2, the full variable domain is GAGVSQTPSNKVTEKGKYVELRCDPISGHTALYWYRQSLGQGPEFLIYFQGTGAADDSGLPNDRFFAVRPEGSVSTLKIQRTERGDSAVYLCASSPGTTNTGELFFGEGSRLTVL.

The chain has TRBV7-8 and TRBJ2-1, with 7 bases that match TRBD2. The ends lost 1 base at V and 3 bases at J; junction bases unmatched: 6. This CDR3 region has 16 residues. Germline V gene sequence: CDR1 SGHVS, CDR2 FQNEAQ. CDR3 protein: CASSLVLRENYNEQFF. As DNA, the CDR3 is TGTGCCAGCAGCTTAGTCTTGCGGGAGAACTACAATGAGCAGTTCTTC. The variable domain in full, with the rest retrieved from reference TRBV7-8 and TRBJ2-1, is GAGVSQSPRYKVAKRGQDVALRCDPISGHVSLFWYQQALGQGPEFLTYFQNEAQLDKSGLPSDRFFAERPEGSVSTLKIQRTQQEDSAVYLCASSLVLRENYNEQFFGPGTRLTVL.

The CDR3 loop reads CATTPDSVDEQFF. CDR3 DNA: TGTGCCACCACCCCAGACAGTGTGGATGAGCAGTTCTTC. The rearrangement joins TRBV24-1 to TRBJ2-1; D may be TRBD1 (5 bases). The CDR3 length is 13 residues. Germline-derived CDR1 and CDR2 are KGHDR and SFDVKD. Trimming cost V 8 bases and J 8 bases, with 15 bases left between them.

The count of this clone is one. The CDR3 protein is CASSGDIHNSPLHF. In DNA, the CDR3 is TGTGCCAGCAGTGGGGACATCCATAATTCACCCCTCCACTTT. The gene calls are TRBV2 and TRBJ1-6, with a tentative D call TRBD1 (6 bases). The V and J ends lost 4 bases and 5 bases respectively, with 9 bases between them. CDR1 and CDR2 from the germline V gene are SNHLY and FYNNEI. This CDR3 comprises 14 residues.

V gene TRBV7-3 combines with J gene TRBJ1-1, with D tentatively TRBD1 (6 bases). CDR1 SGHTA and CDR2 FQGTGA come from the germline V gene. V lost 5 bases, J lost 6 bases, and 19 bases lay in between. This CDR3 has 15 residues. CDR3: CASSVDGRPGAEAFF. In DNA form, the CDR3 reads TGTGCCAGCAGCGTTGACGGGAGGCCAGGGGCTGAAGCTTTCTTT.

The chain recombines TRBV28 with TRBJ2-2; possibly TRBD2 for D (5 bases). This CDR3 contains 13 residues. V gave up 9 bases and J gave up 3 bases, with 11 bases separating them. Per the germline V gene, CDR1 is MDHEN and CDR2 is SYDVKM. The CDR3 DNA is TGTGCCAGTAAGGACTTCTACACCGGGGAGCTGTTTTTT. Protein sequence: CASKDFYTGELFF.

The CDR3 protein is CASSLSMTLNTEAFF. CDR3 in DNA: TGTGCCAGCAGTTTATCAATGACATTGAACACTGAAGCTTTCTTT. The rearrangement links TRBV27 to TRBJ1-1; no clear D gene. The CDR3 spans 15 residues. Trimming cost V 0 bases and J 0 bases, with 8 bases left between them. Per germline, CDR1 MNHEY and CDR2 SMNVEV (reference sequence).

The chain is built from TRBV5-6 and TRBJ1-6, with D possibly being TRBD1 (6 bases). Trimming pared 1 base from V and 8 bases from J, leaving 13 bases between. This CDR3 has 15 amino acids. Germline CDR1 and CDR2: SGHDT and YYEEEE. This chain's CDR3 is CASSLFDRPDSPLHF. The DNA of the CDR3 is TGTGCCAGCAGCTTGTTTGACAGGCCGGATTCACCCCTCCACTTT.